The 13 T cell receptor beta chains listed next were all sequenced from one sample in a study of identical twins. TCRdb called the 5' RACE reads again in MiXCR, with one record for every CDR3 protein. Counted here are hundreds of thousands of distinct CDR3 sequences, 6% to 6.5% occurring once; the ten biggest clones make up about 2%. Source material: naive T cells sorted from blood. The receptor set was obtained from a man aged 18 to 29 in good health.

This clonotype has at least ten counts. The chain has TRBV20-1 and TRBJ2-7, with 9 positions matching TRBD1. V gave up 7 bases and J gave up 4 bases; unmatched junction bases: 8. Germline V lookup: CDR1 DFQATT, CDR2 SNEGSKA (reference sequence). The CDR3 totals 13 residues. The CDR3 nucleotides are TGCAGTGTCGGGGGACAGGGAGGGTACGAGCAGTACTTC. This encodes CSVGGQGGYEQYF.

This clonotype was counted a few times. The gene calls are TRBV3-1 and TRBJ2-5, with unresolved D. This CDR3 contains 15 residues. CDR1 is LGHDT, CDR2 YNNKEL, per germline (reference sequence). V shed 4 bases and J shed 5 bases, with 17 bases lying between them. CDR3 nucleotides: TGTGCCAGCAGCCGTCCCGCAGGTTCTGTCGAGACCCAGTACTTC. This translates into CASSRPAGSVETQYF.

This clonotype was seen more than once but under ten times. The chain carries TRBV3-1 and TRBJ1-5; D is uncertain. V was cut by 8 bases and J by 2 bases, with 16 bases left in between. The CDR3 has 15 amino acids. Germline CDR1 and CDR2: LGHDT and YNNKEL (reference sequence). This CDR3 reads CASSGSALGNQPQHF. The DNA of the CDR3 is TGTGCCAGCTCCGGGTCCGCTTTGGGCAATCAGCCCCAGCATTTT.

V is TRBV28 and J is TRBJ2-4, with a tentative D call TRBD2 (6 bases). Per the germline V gene, CDR1 is MDHEN and CDR2 is SYDVKM. The CDR3 runs to 16 residues. The ends were cut back, 3 bases at V and 0 bases at J, with 12 bases in the middle. CDR3 protein: CASSFSGGLAKNIQYF. DNA of the CDR3: TGTGCCAGCAGTTTCTCCGGGGGTTTAGCCAAAAACATTCAGTACTTC.

This clonotype has at least ten counts. This rearrangement joins TRBV7-9 to TRBJ2-7; 7 nucleotides match TRBD1. The CDR3 is made up of 13 amino acids. CDR1 is SEHNR and CDR2 is FQNEAQ in the germline V gene (reference sequence). The CDR3 here is CASSADTGQMRHV. The CDR3 DNA reads as TGTGCCAGCAGCGCCGATACGGGACAGATGAGGCACGTC.

This clonotype was counted many times. This sequence joins TRBV29-1 and TRBJ1-1; D call uncertain. V lost 2 bases to trimming and J lost 1 base, with 11 bases between them. There are 14 residues in the CDR3. CDR1 and CDR2 from the germline V gene are SQVTM and ANQGSEA. The CDR3 spells CSVEPRQSNTEAFF. DNA for the CDR3: TGCAGCGTTGAACCCCGTCAGTCGAACACTGAAGCTTTCTTT. Supplemented by reference TRBV29-1 and TRBJ1-1, the full variable domain reads SAVISQKPSRDICQRGTSLTIQCQVDSQVTMMFWYRQQPGQSLTLIATANQGSEATYESGFVIDKFPISRPNLTFSTLTVSNMSPEDSSIYLCSVEPRQSNTEAFFGQGTRLTVV.

The V call is TRBV9, the J call TRBJ2-1; 11 nucleotides align to TRBD2. Germline V gene data show CDR1 as SGDLS and CDR2 as YYNGEE. This CDR3 is 15 amino acids long. In DNA, the CDR3 is TGTGCATGCAGCGGTAGCGGGAGGGATTACAATGAGCAGTTCTTC. This sequence encodes CACSGSGRDYNEQFF.

This clonotype showed up many times. This chain connects TRBV6-1 to TRBJ2-1; 7 bases are shared with TRBD1. CDR1 MNHNS and CDR2 SASEGT come from the germline V gene. J gave up 4 bases and V 6 bases, and 6 bases lay outside the gene matches. The CDR3 has 14 residues. CDR3: CASSRQGTYNEQFF. CDR3 DNA: TGTGCCAGCAGCAGACAGGGAACATACAATGAGCAGTTCTTC.

This clonotype was seen many times. The rearrangement uses TRBV12-3 or TRBV12-4 and TRBJ2-2; no clear D. The V end lost 3 bases, the J end lost 5 bases, and 7 bases lay between the germline ends. This CDR3 spans 13 amino acids. The CDR3: CASSLWRTGELFF. The DNA for the CDR3 is TGTGCCAGCAGTTTGTGGCGAACCGGGGAGCTGTTTTTT.

The chain recombines TRBV7-2 with TRBJ2-7, with 7 bases fitting TRBD2. Trimming at V came to 3 bases and at J to 4 bases, leaving 6 bases not matched to a gene. The length of the CDR3 is 14 residues. Germline values: CDR1 SGHTA, CDR2 FQGNSA. The CDR3 DNA reads as TGTGCCAGCAGCTTCCCTAGCGGAGCTTACGAGCAGTACTTC. Translation: CASSFPSGAYEQYF.

As regards this clonotype: This clone may be a read error of a much larger clone one base away. The chain combines TRBV20-1 with TRBJ2-7, with D perhaps TRBD2 (6 bases). CDR1 is DFQATT, CDR2 SNEGSKA, per germline (reference sequence). This CDR3 has 14 amino acids. V dropped 3 bases and J dropped 1 base, with 13 bases sitting between them. The CDR3 DNA reads TGCAGTGCTAGGTACGGGAGCTGGTCCTACGAGCAGTACTTC. Its translation is CSARYGSWSYEQYF.

This clonotype was counted between two and nine times. The V call is TRBV2, the J call TRBJ1-1; possibly TRBD1 for D (5 bases). The CDR3 has 13 residues. V lost 8 bases and J 5 bases, leaving 15 bases between the germline ends. Germline V lookup: CDR1 SNHLY, CDR2 FYNNEI. The CDR3 reads CASGPTGGTEAFF. DNA for the CDR3: TGTGCCAGCGGCCCGACGGGGGGAACTGAAGCTTTCTTT.

This clonotype came up many times. V gene TRBV12-3 or TRBV12-4 combines with J gene TRBJ1-5; unclear D gene. The CDR3 is made up of 11 amino acids. Trimming cost V 1 base and J 6 bases, with 1 base left between them. CDR3 bases: TGTGCCAGCAGTTTAGGTCAGCCCCAGCATTTT. Translating gives CASSLGQPQHF.